This T cell receptor (beta chain) originates from a study of cytomegalovirus exposure and HLA in healthy donors. Study-wide results and caveats: Analysis performed later found 16,951 TCR beta sequences associated with HLA alleles at 0.05 false discovery rate.

The germline V gene has CDR1 MNHEY and CDR2 SMNVEV (reference sequence). CDR3 length equals 18 residues. V dropped 2 bases and J dropped 3; count of bases not matched to a gene: 11. A multiplex PCR was run with 60 Vbeta primers and 13 Jbeta primers. Using immunoSEQ multiplex PCR, the repertoire was profiled, and TCRdb retains in-frame clones only, with some absent. The table includes about 120,000 clones, roughly a tenth detected once. This clone was observed a few times. The antigen is not known. The receptor was derived from a man younger than 40 in good health and CMV-seronegative. The material sequenced was PBMCs. V is TRBV27 and J is TRBJ2-3; 10 positions match TRBD1. The CDR3 here is CASSLVGQGRLRTDTQYF. As DNA, the CDR3 is TGTGCCAGCAGTTTAGTGGGACAGGGGCGGTTGAGGACAGATACGCAGTATTTT.